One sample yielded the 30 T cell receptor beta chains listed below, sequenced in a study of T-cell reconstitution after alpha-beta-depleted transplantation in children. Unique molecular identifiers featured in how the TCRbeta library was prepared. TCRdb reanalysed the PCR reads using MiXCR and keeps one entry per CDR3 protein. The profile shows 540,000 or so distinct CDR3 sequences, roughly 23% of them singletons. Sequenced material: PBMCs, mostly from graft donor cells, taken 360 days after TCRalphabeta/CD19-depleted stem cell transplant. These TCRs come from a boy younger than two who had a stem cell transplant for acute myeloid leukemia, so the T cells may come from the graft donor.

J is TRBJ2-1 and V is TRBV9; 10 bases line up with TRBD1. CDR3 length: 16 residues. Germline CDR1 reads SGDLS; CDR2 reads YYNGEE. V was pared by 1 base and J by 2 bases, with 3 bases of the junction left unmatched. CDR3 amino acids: CASSVSGTGAYNEQFF. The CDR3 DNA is TGTGCCAGCAGCGTATCGGGGACAGGGGCCTACAATGAGCAGTTCTTC.

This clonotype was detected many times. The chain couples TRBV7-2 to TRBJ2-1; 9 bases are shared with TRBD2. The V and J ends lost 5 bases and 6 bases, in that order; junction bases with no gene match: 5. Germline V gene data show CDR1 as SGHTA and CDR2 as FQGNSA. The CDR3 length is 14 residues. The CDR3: CASSPAGGSNEQFF. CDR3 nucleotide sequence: TGTGCCAGCAGCCCAGCGGGGGGCAGCAATGAGCAGTTCTTC.

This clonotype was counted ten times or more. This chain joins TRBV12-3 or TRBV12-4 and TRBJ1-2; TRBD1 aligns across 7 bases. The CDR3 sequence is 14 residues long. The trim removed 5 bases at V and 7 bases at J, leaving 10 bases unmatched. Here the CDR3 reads CASSPRQGVSGYTF. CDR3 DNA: TGTGCCAGCAGTCCCCGACAGGGCGTCTCTGGCTACACCTTC.

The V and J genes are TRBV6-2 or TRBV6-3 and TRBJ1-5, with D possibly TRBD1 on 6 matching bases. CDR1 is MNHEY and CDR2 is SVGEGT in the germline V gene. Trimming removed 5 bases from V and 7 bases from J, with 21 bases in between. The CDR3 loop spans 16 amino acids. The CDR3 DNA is TGTGCCAGCAGTAAAACAGGGCGGACGGTTGGGCAGCCCCAGCATTTT. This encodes CASSKTGRTVGQPQHF.

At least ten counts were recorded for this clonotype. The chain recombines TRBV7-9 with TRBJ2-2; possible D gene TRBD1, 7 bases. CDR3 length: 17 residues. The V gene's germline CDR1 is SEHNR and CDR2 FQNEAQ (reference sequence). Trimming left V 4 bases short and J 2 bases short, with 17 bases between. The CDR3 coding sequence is TGTGCCAGCAGCTCTCCTGCGGGACAGCTAAACACCGGGGAGCTGTTTTTT. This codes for CASSSPAGQLNTGELFF. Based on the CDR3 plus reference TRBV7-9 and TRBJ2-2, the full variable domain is DTGVSQNPRHKITKRGQNVTFRCDPISEHNRLYWYRQTLGQGPEFLTYFQNEAQLEKSRLLSDRFSAERPKGSFSTLEIQRTEQGDSAMYLCASSSPAGQLNTGELFFGEGSRLTVL.

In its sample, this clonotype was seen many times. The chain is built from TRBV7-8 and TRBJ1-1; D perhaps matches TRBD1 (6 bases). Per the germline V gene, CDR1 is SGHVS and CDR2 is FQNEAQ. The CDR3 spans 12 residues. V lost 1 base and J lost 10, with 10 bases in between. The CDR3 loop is CASSLESRGAFF. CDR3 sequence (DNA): TGTGCCAGCAGCTTAGAGTCCAGGGGAGCTTTCTTT.

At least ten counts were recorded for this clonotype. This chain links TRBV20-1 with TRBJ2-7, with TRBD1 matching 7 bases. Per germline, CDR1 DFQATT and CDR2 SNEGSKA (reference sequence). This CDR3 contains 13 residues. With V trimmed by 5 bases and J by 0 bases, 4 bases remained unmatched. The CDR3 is CSAPDRVSYEQYV. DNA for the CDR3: TGCAGTGCTCCTGACAGGGTCTCCTACGAGCAGTACGTC.

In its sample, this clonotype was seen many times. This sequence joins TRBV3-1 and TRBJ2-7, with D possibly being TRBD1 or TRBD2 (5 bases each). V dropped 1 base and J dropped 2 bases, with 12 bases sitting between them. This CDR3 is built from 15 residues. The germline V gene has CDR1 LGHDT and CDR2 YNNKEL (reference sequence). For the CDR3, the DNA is TGTGCCAGCAGCCAAGTAACCGGGGCAACCTACGAGCAGTACTTC. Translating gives CASSQVTGATYEQYF.

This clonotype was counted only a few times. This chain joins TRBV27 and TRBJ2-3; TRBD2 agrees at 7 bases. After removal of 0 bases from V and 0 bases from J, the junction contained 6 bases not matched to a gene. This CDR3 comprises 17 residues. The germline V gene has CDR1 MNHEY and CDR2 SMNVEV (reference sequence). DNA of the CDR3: TGTGCCAGCAGTTTATCGGCTAGCGGCTATAGCACAGATACGCAGTATTTT. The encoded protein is CASSLSASGYSTDTQYF.

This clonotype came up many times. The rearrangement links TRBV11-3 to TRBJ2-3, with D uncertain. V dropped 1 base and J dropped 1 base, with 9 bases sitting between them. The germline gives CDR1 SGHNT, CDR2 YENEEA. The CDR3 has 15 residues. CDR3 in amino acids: CASSLGYERTDTQYF. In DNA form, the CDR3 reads TGTGCCAGCAGCTTAGGTTATGAGCGCACAGATACGCAGTATTTT.

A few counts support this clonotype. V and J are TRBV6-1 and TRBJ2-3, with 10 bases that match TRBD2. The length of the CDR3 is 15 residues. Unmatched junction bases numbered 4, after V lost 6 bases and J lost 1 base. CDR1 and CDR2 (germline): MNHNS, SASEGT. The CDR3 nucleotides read TGTGCCAGCAGCATAGCGGGGGGACGCACAGATACGCAGTATTTT. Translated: CASSIAGGRTDTQYF.

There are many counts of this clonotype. The CDR3 here is CATSRGRSEQYF. The CDR3 coding sequence is TGTGCCACCAGCAGAGGGCGTAGCGAGCAGTACTTC. The chain uses TRBV15 and TRBJ2-7; D uncertain. In germline, CDR1 is LNHNV, CDR2 YYDKDF (reference sequence). The V end lost 1 base, the J end lost 6 bases, and 7 bases lay between the germline ends. The CDR3 loop spans 12 amino acids.

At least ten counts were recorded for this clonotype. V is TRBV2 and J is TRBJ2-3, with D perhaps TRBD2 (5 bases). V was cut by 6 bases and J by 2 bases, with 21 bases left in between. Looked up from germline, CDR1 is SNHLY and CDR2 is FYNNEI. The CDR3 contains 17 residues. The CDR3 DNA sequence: TGTGCCAGCAGCCCTACCCCCGGGATCCATTTCACAGATACGCAGTATTTT. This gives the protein CASSPTPGIHFTDTQYF.

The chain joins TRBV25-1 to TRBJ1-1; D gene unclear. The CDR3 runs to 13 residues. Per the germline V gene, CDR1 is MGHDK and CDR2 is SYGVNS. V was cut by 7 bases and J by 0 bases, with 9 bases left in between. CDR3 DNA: TGTGCCAGCATCAGTGGTATGAACACTGAAGCTTTCTTT. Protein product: CASISGMNTEAFF.

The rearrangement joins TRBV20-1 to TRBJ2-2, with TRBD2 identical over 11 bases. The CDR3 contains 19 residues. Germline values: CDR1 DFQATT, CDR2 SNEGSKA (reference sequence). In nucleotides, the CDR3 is TGCAGGGGTAAGCCTCCGGGCCTAGCGGGGGGCCTGAACACCGGGGAGCTGTTTTTT. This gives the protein CRGKPPGLAGGLNTGELFF.

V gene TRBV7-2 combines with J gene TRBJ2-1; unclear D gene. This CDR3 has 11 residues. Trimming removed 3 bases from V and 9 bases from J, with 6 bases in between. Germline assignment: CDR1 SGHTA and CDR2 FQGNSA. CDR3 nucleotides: TGTGCCAGCAGCTTGTGGAGTGAGCAGTTCTTC. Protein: CASSLWSEQFF.

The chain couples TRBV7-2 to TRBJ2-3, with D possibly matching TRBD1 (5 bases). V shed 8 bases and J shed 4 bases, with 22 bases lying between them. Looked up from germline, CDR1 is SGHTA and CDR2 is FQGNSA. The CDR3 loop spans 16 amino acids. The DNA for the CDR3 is TGTGCCAGCCTATTCGACAGCCCAGCTCTCCCAGATACGCAGTATTTT. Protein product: CASLFDSPALPDTQYF. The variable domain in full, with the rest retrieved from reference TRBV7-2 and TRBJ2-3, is GAGVSQSPSNKVTEKGKDVELRCDPISGHTALYWYRQSLGQGLEFLIYFQGNSAPDKSGLPSDRFSAERTGGSVSTLTIQRTQQEDSAVYLCASLFDSPALPDTQYFGPGTRLTVL.

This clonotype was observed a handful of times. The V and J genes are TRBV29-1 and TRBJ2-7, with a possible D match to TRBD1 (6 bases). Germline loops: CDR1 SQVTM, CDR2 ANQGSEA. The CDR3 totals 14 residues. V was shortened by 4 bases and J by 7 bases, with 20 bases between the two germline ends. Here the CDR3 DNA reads TGCAGCGTTGGTCTCCGGAACAGGGTAGATGAGCAGTACTTC. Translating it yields CSVGLRNRVDEQYF.

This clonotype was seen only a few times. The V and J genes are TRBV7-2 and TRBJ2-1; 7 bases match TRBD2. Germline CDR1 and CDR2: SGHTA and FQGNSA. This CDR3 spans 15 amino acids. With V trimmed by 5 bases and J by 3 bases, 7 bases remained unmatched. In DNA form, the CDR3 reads TGTGCCAGCAGCGCCCGGGACTACCTCTACAATGAGCAGTTCTTC. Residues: CASSARDYLYNEQFF.

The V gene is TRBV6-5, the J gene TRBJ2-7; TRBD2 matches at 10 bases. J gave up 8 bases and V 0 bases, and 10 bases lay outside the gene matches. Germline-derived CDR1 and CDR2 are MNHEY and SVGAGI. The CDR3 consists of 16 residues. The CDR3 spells CASSYSMSLAGAKQYF. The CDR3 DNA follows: TGTGCCAGCAGTTACTCGATGTCTCTAGCGGGGGCAAAGCAGTACTTC.

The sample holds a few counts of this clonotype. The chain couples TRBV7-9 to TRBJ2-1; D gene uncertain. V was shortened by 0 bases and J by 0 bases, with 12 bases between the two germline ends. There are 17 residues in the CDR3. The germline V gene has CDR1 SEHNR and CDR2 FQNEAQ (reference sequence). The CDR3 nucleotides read TGTGCCAGCAGCTTAGCAATAAGGACCCACTCCTACAATGAGCAGTTCTTC. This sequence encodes CASSLAIRTHSYNEQFF.

The CDR3 bases are TGTGCCAGCAGTTATCTCAGGGTGGGCACAGATACGCAGTATTTT. It encodes CASSYLRVGTDTQYF. This sequence joins TRBV6-2 or TRBV6-3 and TRBJ2-3, with D possibly matching TRBD1 (5 bases). CDR3 length equals 15 residues. The germline CDR1 and CDR2 sequences are MNHEY and SVGEGT. Trimming removed 3 bases from V and 1 base from J, with 11 bases in between.

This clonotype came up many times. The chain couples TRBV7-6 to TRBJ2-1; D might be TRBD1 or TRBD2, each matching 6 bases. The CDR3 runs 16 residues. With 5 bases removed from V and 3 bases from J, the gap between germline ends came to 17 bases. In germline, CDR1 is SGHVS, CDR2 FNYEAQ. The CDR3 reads CASSQGTGDIYNEQFF. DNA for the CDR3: TGTGCCAGCAGCCAGGGGACTGGGGACATCTACAATGAGCAGTTCTTC. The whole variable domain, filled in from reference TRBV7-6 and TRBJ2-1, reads GAGVSQSPRYKVTKRGQDVALRCDPISGHVSLYWYRQALGQGPEFLTYFNYEAQQDKSGLPNDRFSAERPEGSISTLTIQRTEQRDSAMYRCASSQGTGDIYNEQFFGPGTRLTVL.

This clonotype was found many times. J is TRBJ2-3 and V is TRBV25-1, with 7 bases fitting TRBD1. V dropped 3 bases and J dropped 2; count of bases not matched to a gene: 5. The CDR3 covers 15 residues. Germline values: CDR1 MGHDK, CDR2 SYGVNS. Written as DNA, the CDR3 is TGTGCCAGCAGTGAGATGGGACAGTTCACAGATACGCAGTATTTT. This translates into CASSEMGQFTDTQYF.

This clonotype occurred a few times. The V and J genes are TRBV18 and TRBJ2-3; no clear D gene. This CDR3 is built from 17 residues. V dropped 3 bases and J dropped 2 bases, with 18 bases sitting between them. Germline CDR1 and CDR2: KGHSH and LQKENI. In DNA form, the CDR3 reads TGTGCCAGCTCACCGTTAGTTCTTCTACGTACCACAGATACGCAGTATTTT. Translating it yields CASSPLVLLRTTDTQYF.

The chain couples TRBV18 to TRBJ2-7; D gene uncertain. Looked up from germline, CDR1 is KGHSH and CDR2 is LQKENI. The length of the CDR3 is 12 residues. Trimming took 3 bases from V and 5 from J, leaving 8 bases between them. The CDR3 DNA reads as TGTGCCAGCTCACCGGGAAATCACGAGCAGTACTTC. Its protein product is CASSPGNHEQYF.

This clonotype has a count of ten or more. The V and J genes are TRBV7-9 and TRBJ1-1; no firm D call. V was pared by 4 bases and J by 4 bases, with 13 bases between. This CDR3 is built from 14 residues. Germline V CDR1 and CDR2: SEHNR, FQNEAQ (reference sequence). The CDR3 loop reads CASSSFWGSTEAFF. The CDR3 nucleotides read TGTGCCAGCAGCTCCTTTTGGGGTAGCACTGAAGCTTTCTTT.

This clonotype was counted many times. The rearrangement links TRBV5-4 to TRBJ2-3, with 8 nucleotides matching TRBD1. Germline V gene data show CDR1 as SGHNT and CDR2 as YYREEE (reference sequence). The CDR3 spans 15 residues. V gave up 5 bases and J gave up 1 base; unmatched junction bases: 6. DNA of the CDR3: TGTGCCAGCAGACTTTTACAGGGGGGCACAGATACGCAGTATTTT. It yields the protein CASRLLQGGTDTQYF.

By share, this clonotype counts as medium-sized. The CDR3 loop is CASSSDIYSGNTIYF. DNA for the CDR3: TGTGCCAGCAGCTCGGACATTTACTCTGGAAACACCATATATTTT. This chain joins TRBV6-5 and TRBJ1-3, with D possibly being TRBD1 (5 bases). This CDR3 comprises 15 residues. V lost 6 bases and J 0 bases, leaving 12 bases between the germline ends. Germline CDR1 and CDR2: MNHEY and SVGAGI.

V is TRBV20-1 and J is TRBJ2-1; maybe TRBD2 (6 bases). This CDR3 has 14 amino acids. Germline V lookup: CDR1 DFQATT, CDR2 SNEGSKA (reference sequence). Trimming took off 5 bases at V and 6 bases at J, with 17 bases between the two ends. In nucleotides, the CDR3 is TGCAGTGCTGGGATAGCGGCGAGGGGCAATGAGCAGTTCTTC. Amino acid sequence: CSAGIAARGNEQFF.